One and the same sample provided the 18 T cell receptor beta chains below, sequenced in a study of T-cell reconstitution after alpha-beta-depleted transplantation in children. Preparation of the TCRbeta library used unique molecular identifiers. TCRdb re-called the PCR reads with MiXCR, one entry per CDR3 protein. This sample has hundreds of thousands of distinct CDR3 sequences, with around 16% found just once. The sequencing here drew on PBMCs from the stem cell graft donor, taken from the stem cell graft. Receptors originate from a human donor who donated a stem cell graft to a child with acute myeloid leukemia.

This clonotype was picked up many times. The rearrangement uses TRBV20-1 and TRBJ2-1; TRBD1 aligns across 7 bases. Germline assignment: CDR1 DFQATT and CDR2 SNEGSKA (reference sequence). The CDR3 loop spans 16 amino acids. V shed 3 bases, J shed 8 bases, and the junction held 16 bases outside the gene matches. CDR3 residues: CSASTPLRGPNDEQFF. The CDR3 DNA reads TGCAGTGCTAGTACCCCCTTAAGGGGGCCAAACGATGAGCAGTTCTTC.

This clonotype was counted between two and nine times. This chain joins TRBV5-1 and TRBJ2-1; D is unresolved. Germline V gene sequence: CDR1 SGHRS, CDR2 YFSETQ. Trimming stripped 4 bases from V and 9 bases from J, with 8 bases between. The CDR3 covers 11 residues. This CDR3 is CASSGLGEQFF. CDR3 DNA sequence: TGCGCCAGCAGCGGCTTGGGTGAGCAGTTCTTC.

About this clonotype itself: A much more abundant neighbour one base away suggests this may be a read error. The chain is built from TRBV20-1 and TRBJ2-5, with 8 bases lining up with TRBD2. Germline V lookup: CDR1 DFQATT, CDR2 SNEGSKA (reference sequence). V gave up 4 bases and J gave up 1 base; unmatched junction bases: 14. The CDR3 is 17 amino acids. CDR3 DNA: TGCAGTGCTATTGGTCCCGTGACTAGCGTACTCCAAGAGACCCAGTACTTC. Its translation: CSAIGPVTSVLQETQYF.

In this sample, this clonotype turned up many times. The rearrangement links TRBV7-3 to TRBJ2-2, with D unresolved. The CDR3 sequence is 13 residues long. Per the germline V gene, CDR1 is SGHTA and CDR2 is FQGTGA. Trimming pared 5 bases from V and 9 bases from J, leaving 13 bases between. For the CDR3, the DNA is TGTGCCAGCAGCCCCGGGCCAACCAGGGAGCTGTTTTTT. Amino acid sequence: CASSPGPTRELFF.

A remark on this clonotype: This may be a read error: a much more frequent sequence differs by one nucleotide. The chain recombines TRBV20-1 with TRBJ2-2; TRBD2 is a possible D gene (5 bases). Trimming shortened V by 6 bases and J by 4 bases, and 15 bases separated the two germline ends. The germline V gene has CDR1 DFQATT and CDR2 SNEGSKA (reference sequence). CDR3 length equals 14 residues. The CDR3 bases are TGCAGTGCGCGAGGTCGGGGTGGCACCGGGGAGCTGTTTTTT. It encodes CSARGRGGTGELFF.

The chain combines TRBV20-1 with TRBJ1-3; tentative D call: TRBD1 (6 bases). Trimming cost V 5 bases and J 4 bases, with 12 bases left between them. The CDR3 extends over 13 amino acids. Per germline, CDR1 DFQATT and CDR2 SNEGSKA (reference sequence). The chain's CDR3 is CSAEPGDGNTIYF. The CDR3 DNA reads as TGCAGTGCTGAACCAGGGGACGGAAACACCATATATTTT.

This clonotype showed up many times. This CDR3 is CASSYEVGGTEAFF. The CDR3, as DNA: TGTGCCAGCAGTTACGAGGTGGGGGGAACTGAAGCTTTCTTT. The V and J genes are TRBV6-5 and TRBJ1-1, with a tentative D call TRBD1 (5 bases). The germline V gene encodes CDR1 MNHEY and CDR2 SVGAGI. V was pared by 2 bases and J by 5 bases, with 12 bases between. The CDR3 is made up of 14 amino acids.

At least ten counts were recorded for this clonotype. This chain joins TRBV5-5 and TRBJ2-7, with TRBD1 matching 9 bases. Per germline, CDR1 SGHKS and CDR2 YYEKEE (reference sequence). The CDR3 sequence is 16 residues long. V was clipped by 1 base and J by 4 bases; unmatched bases: 9. The DNA of the CDR3 is TGTGCCAGCAGCTTGTCCCCCGGGACAGGGACTTACGAGCAGTACTTC. Encoded protein: CASSLSPGTGTYEQYF.

The chain links TRBV20-1 to TRBJ1-1; 7 nucleotides line up with TRBD1. The V segment lost 6 bases and the J segment 1 base; nucleotides outside the gene matches: 5. This CDR3 region has 13 residues. The germline V gene has CDR1 DFQATT and CDR2 SNEGSKA (reference sequence). The CDR3 reads CSAIGTANTEAFF. The CDR3 coding sequence is TGCAGTGCCATCGGGACAGCGAACACTGAAGCTTTCTTT.

This clonotype has only a few counts. The V gene is TRBV11-2, the J gene TRBJ2-1; no firm D call. The CDR3 sequence is 15 residues long. Trimming pared 0 bases from V and 0 bases from J, leaving 6 bases between. Germline V gene sequence: CDR1 SGHAT, CDR2 FQNNGV. CDR3 region: CASSLEANSYNEQFF. The CDR3 nucleotides are TGTGCCAGCAGCTTAGAGGCGAACTCCTACAATGAGCAGTTCTTC.

Worth noting for this clonotype: A much larger clonotype is one base distant, so this may be a read error. The chain employs TRBV20-1 and TRBJ1-5; tentatively, D is TRBD1 (6 bases). The CDR3 is made up of 15 amino acids. Germline assignment: CDR1 DFQATT and CDR2 SNEGSKA (reference sequence). The CDR3 loop is CSASRPGQGNQPPHF. DNA of the CDR3: TGCAGTGCCTCCCGCCCGGGACAAGGCAATCAGCCCCCGCATTTT.

The chain links TRBV6-1 to TRBJ2-7, with D perhaps TRBD1 (6 bases). Trimming took off 8 bases at V and 4 bases at J, with 18 bases between the two ends. CDR3 length: 14 residues. Germline CDR1 reads MNHNS; CDR2 reads SASEGT. CDR3 sequence: CASGSGTRLYEQYV. CDR3 sequence (DNA): TGTGCCAGCGGCTCCGGGACACGGCTTTACGAGCAGTACGTC.

The chain uses TRBV7-3 and TRBJ2-7; D not certain. The CDR3 covers 13 residues. Deletions cut 4 bases from V and 0 bases from J, with 7 bases between. The V gene's germline CDR1 is SGHTA and CDR2 FQGTGA. The CDR3 region is CASSSQVSYEQYF. CDR3 nucleotide sequence: TGTGCCAGCAGCTCTCAGGTCTCCTACGAGCAGTACTTC.

With regard to this clonotype: Compared with germline, one end of the junction differs, possibly owing to a read error. This chain joins TRBV9 and TRBJ1-1; the match to TRBD1 covers 9 bases. Germline V CDR1 and CDR2: SGDLS, YYNGEE. The CDR3 extends over 16 amino acids. CDR3 DNA sequence: TGTGCCAGCAGCTCTACAGGGGGCGCCTCGAACGCTGAAGCTTTCTTT. Its protein is CASSSTGGASNAEAFF.

This clonotype came up many times. The CDR3 is CASQDYSYNEQFF. DNA for the CDR3: TGTGCCAGCCAGGACTATTCATACAATGAGCAGTTCTTC. This rearrangement joins TRBV5-6 to TRBJ2-1, with D perhaps TRBD2 (6 bases). Trimming removed 7 bases at V and 4 bases at J, with 12 bases between. Germline-derived CDR1 and CDR2 are SGHDT and YYEEEE. The CDR3 is 13 residues long.

This clonotype was recorded once. This sequence joins TRBV5-1 and TRBJ2-5; D not resolved. This CDR3 has 14 amino acids. V was trimmed by 4 bases and J by 4 bases, leaving 14 bases between them. Germline assignment: CDR1 SGHRS and CDR2 YFSETQ. The CDR3 DNA reads TGCGCCAGCAGCGAGGACCCGAAAGGAGAGACCCAGTACTTC. Its protein is CASSEDPKGETQYF.

Here the CDR3 reads CASSTRFNEQFF. The CDR3 bases are TGTGCCAGCAGTACGCGCTTCAATGAGCAGTTCTTC. V gene TRBV12-3 or TRBV12-4 combines with J gene TRBJ2-1, with D unclear. Between the trimmed V and J ends, which lost 5 bases and 6 bases, there was a span of 8 bases. The CDR3 length is 12 residues.

There are many counts of this clonotype. This chain uses TRBV20-1 with TRBJ2-5, with unresolved D. Trimming took 0 bases from V and 5 from J, leaving 4 bases between them. This CDR3 region has 11 residues. Germline CDR1 reads DFQATT; CDR2 reads SNEGSKA (reference sequence). The CDR3 sequence: CSARDQETQYF. In DNA, the CDR3 is TGCAGTGCTAGAGATCAGGAGACCCAGTACTTC.